This TCR beta chain came from a study of cytomegalovirus exposure and HLA in healthy donors. For this clone: What it binds is unknown.

Whereas donors were nominally healthy upon sampling, unrecorded immune exposures were probable. Findings of the study overall: In an earlier analysis, most TCR beta V segments were productive about 87% or about 30% of the time. Another analysis was done later, and it associated around 16,000 TCR beta sequences with HLA alleles at 0.05 false discovery rate.

The CDR3 has 16 amino acids. Germline loops: CDR1 MNHNS, CDR2 SASEGT. With V trimmed by 1 base and J by 2 bases, 8 bases remained unmatched. Vbeta (60) and Jbeta (13) primers were used in the PCR. TCRdb's copy holds only in-frame clones and misses some; the assay was immunoSEQ multiplex PCR. The table includes roughly 200,000 clones, roughly 79% detected once. The sequence was collected from a man aged 25 to 40 in good health and CMV-seronegative. Sequencing was performed on PBMCs. The chain employs TRBV6-1 and TRBJ2-7; 7 nucleotides match TRBD2. The CDR3, as DNA: TGTGCCAGCAGTGAAGATGGTGGGACTATCACCTACGAGCAGTACTTC. Translation: CASSEDGGTITYEQYF.